This TCR beta chain was retrieved from a study of T cells in Graves' hyperthyroidism and ophthalmopathy. General study points: The model's output predicted ophthalmopathy at a median of approximately 6.5 months prior to onset. Among thyroid clonotypes expanded above 0.001, most also appeared in blood.

Diagnosis relied on clinical symptoms, serum thyroxine and TRAb, thyroid ultrasound and orbital computed tomography. Germline assignment: CDR1 KGHDR and CDR2 SFDVKD. Trimming shortened V by 5 bases and J by 3 bases, and 9 bases separated the two germline ends. CDR3 length: 14 amino acids. RNA transcripts gave rise to amplified TCR beta CDR3 regions. First-round RT-PCR with HTBI primers amplified the TCR CDR3 region. Using its own MiXCR run on the multiplex PCR reads, TCRdb lists one record per CDR3 protein. Of about 660,000 distinct CDR3 sequences detected, nearly 45% appear once; the ten largest clones hold about 7.7%. This clonotype was observed many times. The antigen is not known.

This rearrangement joins TRBV24-1 to TRBJ2-2; a weak D match, TRBD1 (6 bases). The receptor was isolated from an adult man with Graves' disease, either hyperthyroidism or ophthalmopathy (not recorded which). Sequenced: peripheral blood or thyroid tissue (not recorded which). This CDR3 is CATSGRGYTGELFF. CDR3 in DNA: TGTGCCACCAGTGGCAGGGGATACACCGGGGAGCTGTTTTTT.